The TCR beta chain described here comes from a study of T cell changes during pregnancy in multiple sclerosis. This clone showed up just once. Trimming left V 5 bases short and J 2 bases short, with 13 bases between. The CDR3 has 14 amino acids. The V gene's germline CDR1 is SEHNR and CDR2 FQNEAQ (reference sequence). Clones were sequenced by immunoSEQ multiplex PCR, and TCRdb holds only the in-frame ones, with some missing. Here the sample spans about 51,000 clones, roughly 93% being singletons. This clonotype was obtained from a female donor with multiple sclerosis, enrolled in a pregnancy study. The chain links TRBV7-9 to TRBJ2-7, with a weak D call TRBD2 (5 bases). The sequenced sample was peripheral blood, obtained in the second trimester of pregnancy. The CDR3 DNA reads as TGTGCCAGCAGCAAGGGAGTCATGCCCTACGAGCAGTACTTC. Its protein is CASSKGVMPYEQYF.